These 20 T cell receptor beta chains were all obtained from the same sample, sequenced in a study of CD8+ T cells in alopecia areata (dated 2018 in TCRdb). Libraries were built with the immunoSEQ multiplex PCR assay. To provide template for TCR sequencing, every sample had RNA extracted and reverse transcribed into cDNA. This is the immuneACCESS table as TCRdb keeps it, with only in-frame sequences that have V and J called. A part of the clones is gone; compared with another copy, unresolved V genes explain less than half, and the rest is unexplained. The sample table holds about 200,000 clones, of which roughly three fifths were seen once. Of the sample, about 5.3% is held by the ten largest clones. The sample comprised CD8+ T cells sorted from blood. These receptors were taken from a human donor in good health.

This clone was observed a single time. J is TRBJ1-1 and V is TRBV7-8, with D unclear. The germline V gene has CDR1 SGHVS and CDR2 FQNEAQ. Between the trimmed V and J ends, which lost 5 bases and 4 bases, there was a span of 5 bases. The CDR3 totals 11 residues. This CDR3 is CASSPLTEAFF. DNA of the CDR3: TGTGCCAGCAGCCCCCTCACTGAAGCTTTCTTT.

The V call is TRBV29-1, the J call TRBJ1-4; maybe TRBD1 (6 bases). The germline V gene encodes CDR1 SQVTM and CDR2 ANQGSEA. The CDR3 loop spans 11 amino acids. The CDR3 loop is CSGGWNEKLFF. The CDR3 bases are TGCAGTGGGGGCTGGAATGAAAAACTGTTTTTT.

This clone was seen a few times. In nucleotides, the CDR3 is TGCAGCGTTGAAGGGGACTACGAGCAGTTCTTC. It codes for CSVEGDYEQFF. V is TRBV29-1 and J is TRBJ2-1, with 7 bases lining up with TRBD2. V shed 1 base and J 10 bases; nucleotides not matched to a gene: 1. Germline V gene lookup returns CDR1 SQVTM and CDR2 ANQGSEA. This CDR3 has 11 amino acids.

The gene calls are TRBV5-1 and TRBJ2-3; a weak D match, TRBD2 (5 bases). In germline, CDR1 is SGHRS, CDR2 YFSETQ. Trimming shortened V by 4 bases and J by 0 bases, and 12 bases separated the two germline ends. The CDR3 sequence is 15 residues long. The CDR3 bases are TGCGCCAGCAGCCCCGAGGGATACAGCACAGATACGCAGTATTTT. It specifies CASSPEGYSTDTQYF.

The rearrangement uses TRBV27 and TRBJ2-1, with a possible D match to TRBD1 (6 bases). Per the germline V gene, CDR1 is MNHEY and CDR2 is SMNVEV (reference sequence). The CDR3 length is 14 residues. V lost 0 bases, J lost 7 bases, and 10 bases lay in between. CDR3: CASSLSQGWNEQFF. For the CDR3, the DNA is TGTGCCAGCAGTTTATCACAGGGATGGAATGAGCAGTTCTTC.

The chain couples TRBV27 to TRBJ2-3; D is ambiguous. The germline V and J ends were trimmed by 3 bases and 1 base, with 14 bases remaining between them. Germline assignment: CDR1 MNHEY and CDR2 SMNVEV (reference sequence). This CDR3 spans 16 amino acids. The CDR3 protein is CASSFWPHRGTDTQYF. The CDR3, as DNA: TGTGCCAGCAGTTTCTGGCCCCACCGAGGCACAGATACGCAGTATTTT.

The chain is built from TRBV6-1 and TRBJ1-2; D is uncertain. V lost 9 bases and J lost 0, with 8 bases in between. Germline V gene lookup returns CDR1 MNHNS and CDR2 SASEGT. The CDR3 has 12 residues. Written as DNA, the CDR3 is TGTGCCAGGCGAGATCCTAACTATGGCTACACCTTC. It translates to CARRDPNYGYTF.

The chain joins TRBV13 to TRBJ2-3, with D perhaps TRBD1 or TRBD2 (5 bases each). The germline gives CDR1 PRHDT, CDR2 FYEKMQ (reference sequence). The V and J ends lost 5 bases and 1 base respectively, with 16 bases between them. The CDR3 length is 16 residues. In nucleotides, the CDR3 is TGTGCCAGCAGCGAAAGGTTTGGGGGTGGCACAGATACGCAGTATTTT. It encodes CASSERFGGGTDTQYF.

This clone occurred once. The rearrangement links TRBV4-2 to TRBJ2-7; the D gene is possibly TRBD2 (5 bases). Trimming stripped 4 bases from V and 7 bases from J, with 20 bases between. Germline V CDR1 and CDR2: LGHNA, YNFKEQ. This CDR3 has 15 residues. CDR3 in amino acids: CASSREWLAAIEQYF. The CDR3 DNA reads as TGTGCCAGCAGCCGAGAATGGCTAGCTGCTATTGAGCAGTACTTC.

The J gene is TRBJ2-2, the V gene TRBV29-1, with 7 positions matching TRBD1. CDR3 length equals 14 residues. V shed 2 bases, J shed 4 bases, and the junction held 4 bases outside the gene matches. CDR1 and CDR2 from the germline V gene are SQVTM and ANQGSEA. CDR3 residues: CSVEQGVSTGELFF. The CDR3 DNA sequence: TGCAGCGTTGAACAGGGGGTTTCCACCGGGGAGCTGTTTTTT.

The genes are TRBV4-1 and TRBJ2-1; TRBD2 agrees at 7 bases. Losses at the gene ends were 7 bases for V and 0 bases for J; bases not matched to a gene: 9. This CDR3 is 16 amino acids long. The germline V gene has CDR1 MGHRA and CDR2 YSYEKL. The CDR3 DNA reads TGCGCCAGCAACCCTACCGGGGGGAGCTCCTACAATGAGCAGTTCTTC. Its protein is CASNPTGGSSYNEQFF.

This sequence joins TRBV9 and TRBJ1-1; D is possibly TRBD1 (5 bases). CDR3 size: 15 residues. From germline, CDR1 is SGDLS and CDR2 YYNGEE. Trimming shortened V by 7 bases and J by 0 bases, and 16 bases separated the two germline ends. The CDR3 reads CASSEGGTVNTEAFF. The CDR3 DNA reads as TGTGCCAGCTCCGAGGGAGGGACGGTGAACACTGAAGCTTTCTTT.

This chain uses TRBV2 with TRBJ2-1; a possible D gene is TRBD1 (8 bases). The length of the CDR3 is 15 residues. Germline CDR1 is SNHLY and CDR2 is FYNNEI. Trimming cost V 7 bases and J 7 bases, with 20 bases left between them. The CDR3 loop reads CASTLGGTGSNEQFF. The CDR3 coding sequence is TGTGCCAGCACCCTGGGAGGGACAGGCAGTAATGAGCAGTTCTTC.

J is TRBJ2-3 and V is TRBV14; D unclear. In germline, CDR1 is SGHDN, CDR2 FVKESK. CDR3 length: 12 amino acids. V dropped 7 bases and J dropped 7 bases, with 12 bases sitting between them. CDR3 in DNA: TGTGCCAGCACGGACGTCCCCTATACGCAGTATTTT. It yields the protein CASTDVPYTQYF.

The chain has TRBV29-1 and TRBJ1-2; maybe TRBD1 (6 bases). The length of the CDR3 is 13 residues. Germline-derived CDR1 and CDR2 are SQVTM and ANQGSEA. V was trimmed by 4 bases and J by 4 bases, leaving 13 bases between them. The CDR3 DNA reads TGCAGCGTTGGGGGGCCGGACACCTATGGCTACACCTTC. It specifies CSVGGPDTYGYTF.

The V and J genes are TRBV25-1 and TRBJ1-2; no clear D. CDR1 is MGHDK and CDR2 is SYGVNS in the germline V gene. CDR3 length equals 13 residues. The ends were cut back, 1 base at V and 4 bases at J, with 7 bases in the middle. The CDR3 protein is CASSEWNFYGYTF. The CDR3 DNA is TGTGCCAGCAGTGAATGGAATTTCTATGGCTACACCTTC.

The CDR3 bases are TGTGCCAGCAGCACTCGATCCTACAATGAGCAGTTCTTC. This gives the protein CASSTRSYNEQFF. The gene calls are TRBV5-8 and TRBJ2-1, with D hard to call. V gave up 4 bases and J gave up 1 base, with 6 bases separating them. CDR1 and CDR2 from the germline V gene are SGHTS and YDEGEE. The CDR3 spans 13 residues.

The rearrangement joins TRBV27 to TRBJ1-2; D is undetermined. There are 11 residues in the CDR3. Per germline, CDR1 MNHEY and CDR2 SMNVEV (reference sequence). The V and J ends lost 5 bases and 13 bases respectively, with 14 bases between them. The CDR3 bases are TGTGCCAGCAGTGGCGGCGAGTTTTGCACCTTC. Translation gives CASSGGEFCTF.

The rearrangement joins TRBV7-9 to TRBJ2-3; D perhaps matches TRBD2 (5 bases). This CDR3 comprises 15 residues. Deletions cut 5 bases from V and 0 bases from J, with 12 bases between. Germline CDR1 SEHNR, CDR2 FQNEAQ (reference sequence). CDR3 in amino acids: CASSPKEVSTDTQYF. The CDR3 DNA reads as TGTGCCAGCAGCCCCAAGGAGGTTAGCACAGATACGCAGTATTTT.

This sequence joins TRBV5-1 and TRBJ1-2, with 9 bases aligning to TRBD1. CDR3 length: 13 amino acids. Per the germline V gene, CDR1 is SGHRS and CDR2 is YFSETQ. The V gene end was trimmed by 4 bases and the J gene end by 7 bases; junction bases not matched to a gene: 5. CDR3 amino acids: CASSPGQGRGYTF. In DNA, the CDR3 is TGCGCCAGCAGCCCGGGACAGGGACGTGGCTACACCTTC.